These 7 T cell receptor beta chains originate from one sample sequenced in a study of cytomegalovirus exposure and HLA in healthy donors. This PCR relied on a set of 60 Vbeta primers and 13 Jbeta primers. Only in-frame clones appear in the TCRdb table, and some are missing; sequencing was by immunoSEQ multiplex PCR. The sample has 150,000 or so clones; 80% to 90% are singletons. Sequencing used PBMCs. The receptors here all came from a woman between 18 and 30 years old in good health and CMV-seronegative.

This clone came up once. The sample holds other DNA sequences that translate to the same CDR3. The J gene is TRBJ1-1, the V gene TRBV28; D gene uncertain. CDR3 length: 13 residues. V dropped 6 bases and J dropped 0 bases, with 8 bases sitting between them. Germline V lookup: CDR1 MDHEN, CDR2 SYDVKM. This chain's CDR3 is CASSLTLNTEAFF. The CDR3 DNA is TGTGCCAGCAGCCTTACATTGAACACTGAAGCTTTCTTT. Complete variable domain (other parts from reference TRBV28 and TRBJ1-1): DVKVTQSSRYLVKRTGEKVFLECVQDMDHENMFWYRQDPGLGLRLIYFSYDVKMKEKGDIPEGYSVSREKKERFSLILESASTNQTSMYLCASSLTLNTEAFFGQGTRLTVV.

V gene TRBV9 combines with J gene TRBJ2-4; TRBD2 agrees at 8 bases. The germline V gene has CDR1 SGDLS and CDR2 YYNGEE. This CDR3 is built from 24 residues. V dropped 0 bases and J dropped 0; count of bases not matched to a gene: 26. CDR3: CASSVVPSFAIGGGRHLAKNIQYF. The DNA of the CDR3 is TGTGCCAGCAGCGTAGTCCCCTCCTTTGCAATCGGGGGCGGGAGGCATTTAGCCAAAAACATTCAGTACTTC.

The chain combines TRBV19 with TRBJ2-2; TRBD2 matches 7 bases. Germline CDR1 is LNHDA and CDR2 is SQIVND (reference sequence). J gave up 5 bases and V 3 bases, and 0 bases lay outside the gene matches. CDR3 length: 13 residues. CDR3 in amino acids: CASSIGGTGELFF. Written as DNA, the CDR3 is TGTGCCAGTAGTATCGGGGGGACCGGGGAGCTGTTTTTT. Filled out from reference TRBV19 and TRBJ2-2, the complete variable domain reads DGGITQSPKYLFRKEGQNVTLSCEQNLNHDAMYWYRQDPGQGLRLIYYSQIVNDFQKGDIAEGYSVSREKKESFPLTVTSAQKNPTAFYLCASSIGGTGELFFGEGSRLTVL.

This clone showed up just a few times. This chain links TRBV6-5 with TRBJ2-1; D not resolved. The CDR3 is 13 residues long. The germline V and J ends were trimmed by 2 bases and 8 bases, with 10 bases remaining between them. Germline CDR1 MNHEY, CDR2 SVGAGI. Here the CDR3 DNA reads TGTGCCAGCAGTTACAGTCAGGTCGATGAGCAGTTCTTC. This encodes CASSYSQVDEQFF.

The chain links TRBV12-5 to TRBJ2-1, with 12 bases lining up with TRBD2. The CDR3 extends over 14 amino acids. Trimming removed 6 bases from V and 8 bases from J; junction bases left unmatched: 5. Looked up from germline, CDR1 is LGHNT and CDR2 is FRNRAP. The CDR3 here is CASGQGLAGYEQFF. DNA of the CDR3: TGTGCTAGTGGCCAGGGACTAGCGGGTTATGAGCAGTTCTTC. Looking up the rest from reference TRBV12-5 and TRBJ2-1 gives the full variable domain: DARVTQTPRHKVTEMGQEVTMRCQPILGHNTVFWYRQTMMQGLELLAYFRNRAPLDDSGMPKDRFSAEMPDATLATLKIQPSEPRDSAVYFCASGQGLAGYEQFFGPGTRLTVL.

The gene calls are TRBV7-2 and TRBJ2-2; 9 bases agree with TRBD1. V lost 4 bases and J lost 4; bases outside the gene matches: 4. Germline lookup yields CDR1 SGHTA and CDR2 FQGNSA. This CDR3 spans 15 amino acids. CDR3 in amino acids: CASSWGTGSTGELFF. The CDR3, as DNA: TGTGCCAGCAGCTGGGGGACAGGGTCCACCGGGGAGCTGTTTTTT.

In DNA form, the CDR3 reads TGTGCCAGTACCCCACACGCAGGCGAGCAGTTCTTC. Its translation is CASTPHAGEQFF. V is TRBV19 and J is TRBJ2-1, with D unresolved. Trimming shortened V by 7 bases and J by 10 bases, and 14 bases separated the two germline ends. Germline-derived CDR1 and CDR2 are LNHDA and SQIVND (reference sequence). The CDR3 is 12 residues long.